The clone carrying this T cell receptor (beta chain) was observed a handful of times. No antigen is known for it. By way of CD45RO/CCR7/CD25/CD127/CD95/CD27, the CD4+ regulatory, stem cell-like memory, central memory and naive cells were sorted. The source of the sample is a study of beta chain features in type 1 diabetes. Trimming took off 0 bases at V and 4 bases at J, with 10 bases between the two ends. This CDR3 has 14 residues. CDR1 is SGHRS and CDR2 is YFSETQ in the germline V gene. Sequenced material consisted of expressed TCRB transcripts (all of the isolated RNA was reverse transcribed). The repertoire was sequenced with immunoSEQ multiplex PCR; TCRdb's copy has only in-frame clones and lacks some. The sample consists of some 150,000 clones, less than 9% of them appearing once. General study results and limits: Type 1 diabetes patients had moderately but significantly shorter TCRB CDR3s in all four CD4+ subsets.

Sample: central memory CD4+ T cells from blood. The V and J genes are TRBV5-1 and TRBJ2-5, with D possibly matching TRBD2 (7 bases). The origin of this receptor is a woman under 40 in good health. CDR3 in amino acids: CASSLVGGPETQYF. The CDR3 nucleotides read TGCGCCAGCAGCTTGGTCGGGGGGCCAGAGACCCAGTACTTC.